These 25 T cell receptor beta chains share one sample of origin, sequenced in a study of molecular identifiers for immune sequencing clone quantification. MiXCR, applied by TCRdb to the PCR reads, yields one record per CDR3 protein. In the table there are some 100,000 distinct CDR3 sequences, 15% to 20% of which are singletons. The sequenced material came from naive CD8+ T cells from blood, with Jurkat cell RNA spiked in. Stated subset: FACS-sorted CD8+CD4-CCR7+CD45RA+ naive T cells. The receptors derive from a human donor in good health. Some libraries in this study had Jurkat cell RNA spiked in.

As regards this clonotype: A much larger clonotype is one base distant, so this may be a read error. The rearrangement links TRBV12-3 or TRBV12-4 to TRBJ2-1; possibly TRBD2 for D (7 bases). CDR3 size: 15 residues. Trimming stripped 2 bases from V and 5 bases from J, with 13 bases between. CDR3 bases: TGTGCCAGCAGTTTACGGGGGGCGTTCCACAATGAGCAGTTCTTC. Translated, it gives CASSLRGAFHNEQFF.

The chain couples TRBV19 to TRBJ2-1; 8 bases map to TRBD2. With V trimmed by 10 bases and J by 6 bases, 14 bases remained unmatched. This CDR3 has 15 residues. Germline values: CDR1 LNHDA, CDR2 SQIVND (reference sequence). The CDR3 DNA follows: TGTGCCACCCGGCCTGAGCGGGGGAGCCGCAATGAGCAGTTCTTC. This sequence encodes CATRPERGSRNEQFF.

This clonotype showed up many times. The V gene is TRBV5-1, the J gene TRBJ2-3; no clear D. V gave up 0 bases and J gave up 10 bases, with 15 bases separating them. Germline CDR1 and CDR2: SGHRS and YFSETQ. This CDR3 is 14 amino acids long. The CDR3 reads CASSLDNQLLAQYF. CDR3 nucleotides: TGCGCCAGCAGCTTGGACAACCAGTTATTGGCGCAGTATTTT.

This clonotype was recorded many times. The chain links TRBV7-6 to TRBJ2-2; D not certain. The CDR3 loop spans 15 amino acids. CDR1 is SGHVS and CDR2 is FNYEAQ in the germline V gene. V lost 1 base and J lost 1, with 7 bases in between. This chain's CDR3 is CASSLEYGNTGELFF. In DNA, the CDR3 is TGTGCCAGCAGCTTAGAATACGGGAACACCGGGGAGCTGTTTTTT. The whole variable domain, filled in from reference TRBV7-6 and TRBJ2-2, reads GAGVSQSPRYKVTKRGQDVALRCDPISGHVSLYWYRQALGQGPEFLTYFNYEAQQDKSGLPNDRFSAERPEGSISTLTIQRTEQRDSAMYRCASSLEYGNTGELFFGEGSRLTVL.

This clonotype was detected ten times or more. CDR3 DNA sequence: TGTGCCAGTAGTATTGGATACACCGGGGAGCTGTTTTTT. Translation gives CASSIGYTGELFF. The V gene is TRBV19, the J gene TRBJ2-2; no definite D call. The V end was cut by 3 bases, the J end by 3 bases, with 5 bases between. The CDR3 length is 13 residues. CDR1 is LNHDA, CDR2 SQIVND, per germline (reference sequence). The full variable domain, in which reference TRBV19 and TRBJ2-2 provide the parts outside the CDR3, is DGGITQSPKYLFRKEGQNVTLSCEQNLNHDAMYWYRQDPGQGLRLIYYSQIVNDFQKGDIAEGYSVSREKKESFPLTVTSAQKNPTAFYLCASSIGYTGELFFGEGSRLTVL.

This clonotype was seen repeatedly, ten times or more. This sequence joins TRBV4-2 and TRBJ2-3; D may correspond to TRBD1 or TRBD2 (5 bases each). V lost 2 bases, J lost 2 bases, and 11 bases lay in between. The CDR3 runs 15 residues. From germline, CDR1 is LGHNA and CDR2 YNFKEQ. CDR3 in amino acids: CASSQPTGTTDTQYF. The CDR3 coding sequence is TGTGCCAGCAGCCAACCGACGGGGACCACAGATACGCAGTATTTT.

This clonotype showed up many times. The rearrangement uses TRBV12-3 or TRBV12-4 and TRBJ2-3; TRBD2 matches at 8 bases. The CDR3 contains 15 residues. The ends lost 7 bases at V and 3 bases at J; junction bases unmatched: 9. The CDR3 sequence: CASNRGAGGTDTQYF. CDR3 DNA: TGTGCCAGCAATCGGGGGGCGGGAGGAACAGATACGCAGTATTTT.

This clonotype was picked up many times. Here the CDR3 DNA reads TGTGCCAGCATCTCAACTAGCGGGAGAATTACAGATACGCAGTATTTT. This translates into CASISTSGRITDTQYF. This chain uses TRBV12-3 or TRBV12-4 with TRBJ2-3; 11 positions match TRBD2. The CDR3 loop spans 16 amino acids. The V and J ends lost 7 bases and 3 bases, in that order; junction bases with no gene match: 9.

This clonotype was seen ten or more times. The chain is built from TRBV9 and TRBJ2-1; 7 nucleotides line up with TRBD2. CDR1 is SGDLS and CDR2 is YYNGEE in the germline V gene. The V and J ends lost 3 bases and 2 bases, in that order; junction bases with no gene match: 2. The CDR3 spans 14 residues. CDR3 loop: CASSAGTTYNEQFF. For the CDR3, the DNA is TGTGCCAGCAGCGCCGGGACTACCTACAATGAGCAGTTCTTC.

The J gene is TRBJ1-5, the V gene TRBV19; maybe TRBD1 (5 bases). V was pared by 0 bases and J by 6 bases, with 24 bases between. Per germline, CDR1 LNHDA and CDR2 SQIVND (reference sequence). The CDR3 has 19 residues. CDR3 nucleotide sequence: TGTGCCAGTAGTATAGATGGGGGGGGGATCCTAGATGGCTCTCAGCCCCAGCATTTT. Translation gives CASSIDGGGILDGSQPQHF.

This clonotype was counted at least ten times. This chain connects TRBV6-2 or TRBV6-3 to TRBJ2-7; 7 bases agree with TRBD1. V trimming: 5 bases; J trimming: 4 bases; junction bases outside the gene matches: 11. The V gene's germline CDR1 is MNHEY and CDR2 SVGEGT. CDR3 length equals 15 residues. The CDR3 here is CASSPPDRMEYEQYF. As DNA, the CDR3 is TGTGCCAGCAGTCCGCCGGACAGGATGGAATACGAGCAGTACTTC.

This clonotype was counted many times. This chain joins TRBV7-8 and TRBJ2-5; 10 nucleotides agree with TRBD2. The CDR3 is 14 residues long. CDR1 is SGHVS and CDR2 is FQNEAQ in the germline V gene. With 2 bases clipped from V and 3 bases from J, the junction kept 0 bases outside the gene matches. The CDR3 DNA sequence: TGTGCCAGCAGCTTACTAGCGGGGGAAGAGACCCAGTACTTC. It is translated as CASSLLAGEETQYF.

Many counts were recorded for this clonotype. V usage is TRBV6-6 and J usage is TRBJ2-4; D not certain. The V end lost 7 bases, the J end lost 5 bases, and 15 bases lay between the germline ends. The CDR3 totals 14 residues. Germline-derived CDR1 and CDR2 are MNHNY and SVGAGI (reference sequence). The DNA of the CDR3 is TGTGCCAGCATCTCTCACCCTGACCAAAACATTCAGTACTTC. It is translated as CASISHPDQNIQYF.

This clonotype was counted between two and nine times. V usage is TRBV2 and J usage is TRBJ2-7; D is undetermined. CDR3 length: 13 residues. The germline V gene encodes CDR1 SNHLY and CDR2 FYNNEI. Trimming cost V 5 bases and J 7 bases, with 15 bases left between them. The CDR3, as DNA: TGTGCCAGCAGTAGTGGCGCCCTCTGGGAGCAGTACTTC. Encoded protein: CASSSGALWEQYF.

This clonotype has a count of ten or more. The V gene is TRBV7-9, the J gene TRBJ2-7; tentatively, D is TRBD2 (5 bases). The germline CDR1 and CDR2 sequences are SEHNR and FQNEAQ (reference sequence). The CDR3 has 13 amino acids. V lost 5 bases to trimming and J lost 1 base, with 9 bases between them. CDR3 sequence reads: CASSAEGSYEQYF. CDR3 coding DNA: TGTGCCAGCAGCGCCGAGGGTTCCTACGAGCAGTACTTC.

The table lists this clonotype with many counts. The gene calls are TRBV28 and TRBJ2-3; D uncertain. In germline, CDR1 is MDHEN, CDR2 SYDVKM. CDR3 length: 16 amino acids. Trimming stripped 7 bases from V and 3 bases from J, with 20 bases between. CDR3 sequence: CASIQAQARGTDTQYF. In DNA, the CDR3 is TGTGCCAGCATCCAGGCCCAGGCACGAGGTACAGATACGCAGTATTTT. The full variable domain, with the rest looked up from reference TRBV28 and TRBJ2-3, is DVKVTQSSRYLVKRTGEKVFLECVQDMDHENMFWYRQDPGLGLRLIYFSYDVKMKEKGDIPEGYSVSREKKERFSLILESASTNQTSMYLCASIQAQARGTDTQYFGPGTRLTVL.

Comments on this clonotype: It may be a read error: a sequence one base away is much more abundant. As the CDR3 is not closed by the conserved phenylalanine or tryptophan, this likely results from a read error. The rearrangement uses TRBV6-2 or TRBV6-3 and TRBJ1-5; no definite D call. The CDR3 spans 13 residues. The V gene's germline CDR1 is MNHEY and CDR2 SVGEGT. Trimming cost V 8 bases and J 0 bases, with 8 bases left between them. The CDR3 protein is CASGRHSNQPQHI. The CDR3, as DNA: TGTGCCAGCGGACGGCATAGCAATCAGCCCCAGCATATT.

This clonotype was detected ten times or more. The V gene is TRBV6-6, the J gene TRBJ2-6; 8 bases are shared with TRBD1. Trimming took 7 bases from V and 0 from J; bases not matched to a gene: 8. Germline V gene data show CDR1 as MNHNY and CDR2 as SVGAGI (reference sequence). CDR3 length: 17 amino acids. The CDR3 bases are TGTGCCAGCACCTCCGGGACAGGCTTCTCTGGGGCCAACGTCCTGACTTTC. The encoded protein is CASTSGTGFSGANVLTF.

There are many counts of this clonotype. Here the CDR3 reads CASSQVGQEQFF. The CDR3 coding sequence is TGCGCCAGCAGCCAAGTAGGACAGGAGCAGTTCTTC. The chain carries TRBV4-1 and TRBJ2-1; a possible D gene is TRBD1 (6 bases). The V gene lost 1 base and the J gene lost 10 bases, with 8 bases spanning the gap. From germline, CDR1 is MGHRA and CDR2 YSYEKL. The CDR3 is 12 amino acids.

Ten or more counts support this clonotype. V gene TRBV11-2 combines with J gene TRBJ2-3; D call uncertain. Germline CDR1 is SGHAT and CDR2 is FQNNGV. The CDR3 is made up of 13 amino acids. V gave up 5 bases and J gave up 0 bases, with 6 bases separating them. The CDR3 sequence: CASSPESTDTQYF. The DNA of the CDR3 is TGTGCCAGCAGCCCGGAGAGCACAGATACGCAGTATTTT.

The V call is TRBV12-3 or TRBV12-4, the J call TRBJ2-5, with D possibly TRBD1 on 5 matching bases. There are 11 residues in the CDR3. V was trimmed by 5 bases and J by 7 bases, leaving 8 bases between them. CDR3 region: CASSPRGTQYF. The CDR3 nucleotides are TGTGCCAGCAGTCCAAGGGGGACCCAGTACTTC.

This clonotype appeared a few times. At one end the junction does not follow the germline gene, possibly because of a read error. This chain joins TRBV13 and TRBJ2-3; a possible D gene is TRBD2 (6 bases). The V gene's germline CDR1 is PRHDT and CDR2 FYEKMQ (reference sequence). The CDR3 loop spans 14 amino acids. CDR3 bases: TGTGCCAGCAGCTTGGAGGGTAGCACAGGTACGCAGTATTTT. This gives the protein CASSLEGSTGTQYF.

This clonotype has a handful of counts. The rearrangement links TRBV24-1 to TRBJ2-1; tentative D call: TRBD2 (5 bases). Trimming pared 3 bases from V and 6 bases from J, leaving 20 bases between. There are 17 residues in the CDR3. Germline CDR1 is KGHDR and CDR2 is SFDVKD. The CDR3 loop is CATSDPRHPGSPNEQFF. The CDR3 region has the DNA TGTGCCACCAGTGATCCTCGCCATCCGGGATCACCCAATGAGCAGTTCTTC.

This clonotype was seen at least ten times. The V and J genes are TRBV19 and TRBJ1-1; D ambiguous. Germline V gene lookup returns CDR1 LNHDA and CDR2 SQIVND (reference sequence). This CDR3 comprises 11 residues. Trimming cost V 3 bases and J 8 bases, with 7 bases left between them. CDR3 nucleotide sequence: TGTGCCAGTAGTATCTTCACAGAAGCTTTCTTT. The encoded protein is CASSIFTEAFF.

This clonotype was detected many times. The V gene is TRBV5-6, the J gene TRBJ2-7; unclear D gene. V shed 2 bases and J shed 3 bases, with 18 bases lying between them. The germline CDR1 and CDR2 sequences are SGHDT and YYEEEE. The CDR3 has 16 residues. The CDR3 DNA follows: TGTGCCAGCAGCTTCCCGCCAATGGGGTCCAACTACGAGCAGTACTTC. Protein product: CASSFPPMGSNYEQYF.